This T cell receptor (beta chain) was sequenced during a study of breast tumors, draining lymph nodes, adjacent tissues. Notes on the study in general: Tumors had less TCR diversity than lymph nodes, more than nontumor tissue.

MiXCR, applied by TCRdb to the multiplex PCR reads, yields one record per CDR3 protein. The sample holds tens of thousands of distinct CDR3 sequences, about two thirds seen once. About this clonotype: Its antigen is as yet unknown.

V trimming: 1 base; J trimming: 10 bases; junction bases outside the gene matches: 4. The CDR3 runs to 14 residues. Germline values: CDR1 ENHRY, CDR2 SYGVKD. The receptor comes from a female donor with breast cancer. Some clones in this sample may be carry-over from other donors' samples. The chain links TRBV10-3 to TRBJ1-6; 7 bases line up with TRBD1. The sequenced sample was tumor-adjacent breast tissue. The CDR3 coding sequence is TGTGCCATCAGTGAGTTAGGGGGCGGGTCACCCCTCCACTTT. Amino acids: CAISELGGGSPLHF.